This record concerns one T cell receptor beta chain sequence. The clone's antigen remains unknown. No clone much larger than this one lies a single base away; base qualities are absent. The data derive from a study of T cell clonotyping in hematopoietic cell transplantation (dated by TCRdb to the early 2020s). Study-level background: Recipient samples taken before transplant were collected after cytoreduction. Recruitment of patients ran from 2015 to early 2017, and follow-up continued until late 2020 or until death. The study collected some 150 blood samples from approximately 35 consecutive transplant recipients and their related donors. General findings and caveats noted by the study authors: Broader posttransplant TCR repertoire diversity was predicted by donor and pretransplant recipient Inverse Simpson Index values. Recipient repertoires showed only a small fraction of overlap with donor repertoires, and over 97% appeared de novo at the given depth. Recipient TCR diversity fell after transplant, with pathologically expanded clonotypes rising progressively from day 30 to day 180. The sample size was limited, and because cells were not sorted, the contributions of CD4 and CD8 repertoires could not be separated.

With the immunoSEQ assay, which is a bias-controlled multiplex PCR relying on V- and J-specific primers, TCR beta CDR3 regions were amplified from genomic DNA. In a second PCR step, the CDR3 amplicons were tagged with a proprietary barcode plus Illumina adapter sequences. An Illumina MiSeq instrument was used to sequence the CDR3 libraries. Per the source publication's procedure: Export and quality control were done with immunoSEQ Analyzer 3.0, while downstream analyses used R Bioconductor and Immunarch. Only productive rearrangements within the normalized downsampled data set were used in the calculation of repertoire metrics. Clonotypes larger than 5 templates in the normalized cohort were defined as pathologically expanded. The Inverse Simpson Index served as the measure of repertoire diversity. The non-normalized data set was used for CMV-specificity analyses so that all clonotypes could be captured. TCRdb took this table from immuneACCESS and kept in-frame rearrangements with V and J called. Such tables lack part of the clones; where checked against another copy, unresolved V genes explain under half of the gap, and the rest is unexplained. V, J and clone size were drawn from that table, and D and trimming were deduced from the DNA. The sample profile shows 46,000 or so clones; about nine tenths of them were found once. The ten top clones hold 5.5% to 7% of the sample.

According to the germline V gene, CDR1 reads MRHNA and CDR2 reads SNTAGT. The junction carries 6 bases between V and J, which are trimmed by 6 bases and 7 bases respectively. The CDR3, from cysteine to phenylalanine, totals 10 residues. The retained sequence is limited to the CDR3, 30 bases, with the frame set at the first base. What this sample's time point label stands for: recipient sample about 28 days before transplant, after cytoreduction. Blood samples were obtained from recipients approximately 28 days before transplant and at days 30, 100 and 180 after transplant. Nuclei Lysis Solution was used to extract genomic DNA from fresh or cryopreserved unfractionated peripheral blood mononuclear cells.

The chain was built from TRBV6-4 and TRBJ1-2, and TRBD1 may be the D gene, going by 5 matching bases. This sequence originates from a man between 60 and 70 years old with biphenotypic leukemia. Some clones in this sample may be carry-over from other donors' samples. The sample here was peripheral blood mononuclear cells, taken before stem cell transplant. The encoded CDR3 is CASRGGGYTF. The nucleotides are TGTGCCAGCAGGGGGGGTGGCTACACCTTC.